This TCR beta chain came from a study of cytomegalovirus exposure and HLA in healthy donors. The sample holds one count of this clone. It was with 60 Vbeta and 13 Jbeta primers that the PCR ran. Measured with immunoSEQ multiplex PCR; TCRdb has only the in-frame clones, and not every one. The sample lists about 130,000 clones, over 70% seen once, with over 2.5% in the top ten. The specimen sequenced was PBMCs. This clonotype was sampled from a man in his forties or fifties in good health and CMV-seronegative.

The CDR3 DNA reads as TGTGCCAGCAGTTACTCCGGGACAGGGATAGAGACCCAGTACTTC. It translates to CASSYSGTGIETQYF. V usage is TRBV6-5 and J usage is TRBJ2-5; 9 positions agree with TRBD1. The germline gives CDR1 MNHEY, CDR2 SVGAGI. The trim removed 0 bases at V and 4 bases at J, leaving 3 bases unmatched. The CDR3 spans 15 residues.